This TCR beta chain was documented in a study of shared clonotypes between healthy human individuals. Study-level background: Used for every donor were three CD4 naive, three CD4 memory, two CD8 naive and one CD8 memory plate.

Some clones are missing from TCRdb's copy, which holds only in-frame ones; the method was immunoSEQ multiplex PCR. The sample includes about 800,000 clones, around 96% of them seen just once. Study findings and constraints: It was observed that roughly 5.5% of naive CD4 clonotypes were shared across a handful of donors. Represented diversity, genetic and exposure-history alike, was limited by few donors.

Terminally differentiated effector memory CD45RA+ cells were excluded by CCR7 positive selection of CD45RO-negative cells. Germline-derived CDR1 and CDR2 are LNHNV and YYDKDF (reference sequence). The CDR3 contains 21 residues. V lost 4 bases to trimming and J lost 6 bases; unmatched junction nucleotides: 26. As concerns this clone: Its target is not known.

The rearrangement joins TRBV15 to TRBJ2-2; 7 bases align to TRBD2. The receptor was derived from a man aged 25 to 40 in good health. The sequenced sample consisted of naive CD8+ T cells sorted from blood. CDR3 nucleotides: TGTGCCACCAGCACCCTAAGCGGACTAGTTCAACGGGTCCGGCCGGCCGGGGAGCTGTTTTTT. Translating it yields CATSTLSGLVQRVRPAGELFF. Looking up the rest from reference TRBV15 and TRBJ2-2 gives the full variable domain: DAMVIQNPRYQVTQFGKPVTLSCSQTLNHNVMYWYQQKSSQAPKLLFHYYDKDFNNEADTPDNFQSRRPNTSFCFLDIRSPGLGDTAMYLCATSTLSGLVQRVRPAGELFFGEGSRLTVL.